These 29 T cell receptor beta chains share one sample of origin, sequenced in a study of immune evolution from preneoplasia to lung adenocarcinoma. Method: immunoSEQ multiplex PCR; TCRdb's copy keeps in-frame clones and lacks some. Of roughly 4,600 clones in the sample, over 70% were seen once. Input material: FFPE adjacent normal lung tissue. The source is a donor aged 70 or over with lung adenocarcinoma.

The J gene is TRBJ2-2, the V gene TRBV10-2, with D unresolved. Germline V gene data show CDR1 as WSHSY and CDR2 as SAAADI. The CDR3 is 14 amino acids. Trimming pared 1 base from V and 1 base from J, leaving 4 bases between. The CDR3: CASSELGNTGELFF. CDR3 bases: TGCGCCAGCAGTGAGTTAGGGAACACCGGGGAGCTGTTTTTT.

V gene TRBV6-4 combines with J gene TRBJ2-3, with 10 bases fitting TRBD2. The V and J ends lost 4 bases and 0 bases, in that order; junction bases with no gene match: 4. Germline-derived CDR1 and CDR2 are MRHNA and SNTAGT. The CDR3 is 16 residues long. CDR3 nucleotide sequence: TGTGCCAGCAGTGGGGTAGCGGGAGGAAGCACAGATACGCAGTATTTT. This translates into CASSGVAGGSTDTQYF.

The rearrangement joins TRBV5-5 to TRBJ2-3; 11 bases agree with TRBD1. CDR3 size: 16 residues. Germline trimming cut 2 bases from V and 6 bases from J; bases unmatched to any gene: 8. In germline, CDR1 is SGHKS, CDR2 YYEKEE (reference sequence). CDR3 residues: CASSFRTGGAKDTQYF. DNA of the CDR3: TGTGCCAGCAGCTTTAGGACAGGGGGCGCGAAGGATACGCAGTATTTT.

The rearrangement uses TRBV19 and TRBJ2-1; 10 nucleotides align to TRBD2. CDR1 is LNHDA, CDR2 SQIVND, per germline (reference sequence). Unmatched junction bases numbered 11, after V lost 4 bases and J lost 2 bases. CDR3 length equals 18 residues. The CDR3 is CASSRTSGTNNPYNEQFF. CDR3 bases: TGTGCCAGTAGTAGGACTAGCGGAACTAACAACCCCTACAATGAGCAGTTCTTC.

CDR3 bases: TGTGCCAGCAGCGAAAGTGCTCGCGGACAGTACCAAGAGACCCAGTACTTC. Translation gives CASSESARGQYQETQYF. The chain links TRBV7-3 to TRBJ2-5, with a possible D match to TRBD1 (6 bases). CDR3 length equals 17 residues. The germline CDR1 and CDR2 sequences are SGHTA and FQGTGA. The V gene lost 5 bases and the J gene lost 0 bases, with 19 bases spanning the gap.

This chain links TRBV23-1 with TRBJ2-2, with 12 bases aligning to TRBD2. TRBV23-1 qualifies as an ORF whose function is uncertain. V lost 4 bases to trimming and J lost 3 bases; unmatched junction nucleotides: 15. The CDR3 has 20 residues. The CDR3 DNA sequence: TGCGCCAGCAGTCCGCTTAGTTCCCCTAGCGGGAGGGGTTACACCGGGGAGCTGTTTTTT. Amino acid sequence: CASSPLSSPSGRGYTGELFF.

The gene calls are TRBV6-1 and TRBJ2-5; 10 positions agree with TRBD2. The CDR3 length is 16 residues. J lost 5 bases, V lost 1 base, and 7 bases had no gene match. Looked up from germline, CDR1 is MNHNS and CDR2 is SASEGT. CDR3 in amino acids: CASSEGSGRAEETQYF. The CDR3 DNA sequence: TGTGCCAGCAGTGAAGGGAGCGGGAGGGCCGAGGAGACCCAGTACTTC.

Remarks on this clone: One junction end disagrees with the germline gene, perhaps due to a read error. Other nucleotide sequences from this sample produce the same CDR3. The chain is built from TRBV11-3 and TRBJ2-7; no definite D call. Germline CDR1 and CDR2: SGHNT and YENEEA. CDR3 length: 16 amino acids. CDR3 loop: CASSLDSSLSSYEQYF. CDR3 sequence (DNA): TGTGCCAGTAGCTTAGATAGTTCTCTGAGCTCCTACGAGCAGTACTTC.

This clone has a single count. The V call is TRBV12-5, the J call TRBJ2-6, with TRBD1 matching 8 bases. The CDR3 has 16 amino acids. The junction had 3 bases not matched to a gene; V was cut back by 1 base and J by 4 bases. The germline CDR1 and CDR2 sequences are LGHNT and FRNRAP. The CDR3 region has the DNA TGTGCTAGTGGTTTGGGGACAGGGTACGGGGCCAACGTCCTGACTTTC. Translating it yields CASGLGTGYGANVLTF.

This clone was recorded only once. The chain couples TRBV7-2 to TRBJ1-1, with a weak D call TRBD1 (5 bases). This CDR3 spans 14 amino acids. With 3 bases removed from V and 4 bases from J, the gap between germline ends came to 12 bases. Per the germline V gene, CDR1 is SGHTA and CDR2 is FQGNSA. For the CDR3, the DNA is TGTGCCAGCAGCTTCGGGGGGGTCGGCACTGAAGCTTTCTTT. This encodes CASSFGGVGTEAFF.

The chain is built from TRBV30 and TRBJ2-7; maybe TRBD1 (5 bases). Germline values: CDR1 GTSNPN, CDR2 SVGIG (reference sequence). This CDR3 region has 15 residues. Deletions cut 0 bases from V and 3 bases from J, with 15 bases between. The CDR3 here is CAWSVQQAGDYEQYF. CDR3 sequence (DNA): TGTGCCTGGAGTGTGCAACAGGCCGGAGACTACGAGCAGTACTTC.

This chain links TRBV27 with TRBJ2-2, with 9 bases matching TRBD1. Trimming removed 3 bases from V and 2 bases from J; junction bases left unmatched: 4. CDR1 is MNHEY, CDR2 SMNVEV, per germline (reference sequence). This CDR3 has 16 residues. CDR3 DNA sequence: TGTGCCAGCAGTTTTTTGGGACAGGGAAACACCGGGGAGCTGTTTTTT. This codes for CASSFLGQGNTGELFF.

With respect to this clone: This sample also contains other DNA sequences that code for the same CDR3. The chain links TRBV6-6 to TRBJ2-7; 10 bases match TRBD2. Per the germline V gene, CDR1 is MNHNY and CDR2 is SVGAGI (reference sequence). Germline trimming cut 9 bases from V and 2 bases from J; bases unmatched to any gene: 13. This CDR3 is built from 16 residues. This CDR3 reads CASSPRTSGRPYEQYF. In DNA, the CDR3 is TGTGCCAGTAGTCCCCGGACTAGCGGACGCCCCTACGAGCAGTACTTC.

The genes are TRBV6-1 and TRBJ2-7; D not certain. Trimming took 7 bases from V and 6 from J, leaving 10 bases between them. CDR1 and CDR2 from the germline V gene are MNHNS and SASEGT. There are 11 residues in the CDR3. The CDR3 protein is CASKQLGEQYF. For the CDR3, the DNA is TGTGCCAGCAAACAGTTGGGCGAGCAGTACTTC.

The rearrangement uses TRBV5-1 and TRBJ1-3, with D possibly TRBD1 on 6 matching bases. There are 16 residues in the CDR3. Germline loops: CDR1 SGHRS, CDR2 YFSETQ. V lost 0 bases and J lost 4, with 14 bases in between. The CDR3: CASSLDGQGKGNTIYF. In nucleotides, the CDR3 is TGCGCCAGCAGCTTGGATGGCCAGGGGAAGGGAAACACCATATATTTT.

The chain uses TRBV5-6 and TRBJ2-2, with 9 bases aligning to TRBD1. Trimming removed 4 bases from V and 4 bases from J; junction bases left unmatched: 8. Germline CDR1 SGHDT, CDR2 YYEEEE. This CDR3 spans 16 amino acids. CDR3 region: CASSRPGQGSTGELFF. Here the CDR3 DNA reads TGTGCCAGCAGCAGACCGGGACAGGGTAGCACCGGGGAGCTGTTTTTT.

The V gene is TRBV19, the J gene TRBJ1-5, with TRBD1 as a possible D gene (6 bases). V lost 3 bases and J lost 7, with 16 bases in between. Germline V gives CDR1 LNHDA, CDR2 SQIVND (reference sequence). CDR3 length: 15 amino acids. CDR3 protein: CASSILLGGHQPQHF. The CDR3 DNA reads as TGTGCCAGTAGTATCCTCTTAGGGGGACACCAGCCCCAGCATTTT.

The chain employs TRBV29-1 and TRBJ2-1; perhaps TRBD2 as D (6 bases). The CDR3 runs 16 residues. Trimming removed 2 bases from V and 6 bases from J, with 20 bases in between. Germline V gene data show CDR1 as SQVTM and CDR2 as ANQGSEA. The CDR3 sequence: CSVELVGTLTSNEQFF. The CDR3 DNA sequence: TGCAGCGTTGAACTGGTGGGGACTCTGACCTCCAATGAGCAGTTCTTC.

This chain joins TRBV7-3 and TRBJ2-1; D may correspond to TRBD1 or TRBD2 (6 bases each). The germline V gene has CDR1 SGHTA and CDR2 FQGTGA. CDR3 length: 16 residues. Trimming removed 5 bases from V and 4 bases from J, with 18 bases in between. The CDR3 coding sequence is TGTGCCAGCAGCCCGGGGGCCCGGACTCTTTACAATGAGCAGTTCTTC. Translation gives CASSPGARTLYNEQFF.

V usage is TRBV6-1 and J usage is TRBJ2-4; the D is unclear. The CDR3 covers 14 residues. The V and J ends lost 0 bases and 5 bases respectively, with 8 bases between them. Germline-derived CDR1 and CDR2 are MNHNS and SASEGT. The CDR3 region is CASSEALWENIQYF. Written as DNA, the CDR3 is TGTGCCAGCAGTGAAGCGCTTTGGGAAAACATTCAGTACTTC.

This clone was found a few times. J is TRBJ2-1 and V is TRBV7-6, with unresolved D. Germline loops: CDR1 SGHVS, CDR2 FNYEAQ. V lost 5 bases to trimming and J lost 6 bases, with 8 bases between them. The length of the CDR3 is 12 residues. DNA for the CDR3: TGTGCCAGCAGCAACCCTTCCAATGAGCAGTTCTTC. As protein: CASSNPSNEQFF.

The chain employs TRBV7-8 and TRBJ1-5; D is uncertain. The germline CDR1 and CDR2 sequences are SGHVS and FQNEAQ. There are 16 residues in the CDR3. Trimming removed 5 bases at V and 0 bases at J, with 14 bases between. CDR3 amino acids: CASSPHNGDSNQPQHF. CDR3 DNA sequence: TGTGCCAGCAGCCCCCATAATGGGGATAGCAATCAGCCCCAGCATTTT.

The CDR3 bases are TGTGCCAGCAGCTTAGCGGGACAGGGCTACGAGCAGTACTTC. As protein: CASSLAGQGYEQYF. V usage is TRBV7-2 and J usage is TRBJ2-7; 9 bases fit TRBD1. V was clipped by 0 bases and J by 3 bases; unmatched bases: 0. Per the germline V gene, CDR1 is SGHTA and CDR2 is FQGNSA. The CDR3 covers 14 residues.

The chain has TRBV9 and TRBJ2-4; the D gene is possibly TRBD1 (5 bases). Trimming cost V 4 bases and J 10 bases, with 21 bases left between them. The CDR3 runs 15 residues. Germline CDR1 SGDLS, CDR2 YYNGEE. The CDR3 DNA is TGTGCCAGCAGCCCTGGGTTTCGGCCTCGACAGATTCAGTACTTC. This translates into CASSPGFRPRQIQYF.

This clone was picked up a small number of times. V usage is TRBV19 and J usage is TRBJ1-4, with D tentatively TRBD1 (5 bases). Germline values: CDR1 LNHDA, CDR2 SQIVND (reference sequence). V was shortened by 1 base and J by 5 bases, with 11 bases between the two germline ends. This CDR3 is 15 amino acids long. The chain's CDR3 is CASSIAGPRNEKLFF. DNA for the CDR3: TGTGCCAGTAGTATAGCGGGACCGAGGAATGAAAAACTGTTTTTT.

V and J are TRBV9 and TRBJ1-1; tentative D call: TRBD1 (5 bases). CDR3 length equals 17 residues. V was trimmed by 6 bases and J by 0 bases, leaving 21 bases between them. Germline CDR1 is SGDLS and CDR2 is YYNGEE. In DNA, the CDR3 is TGTGCCAGCACCCCCTCGGGGGGAGGCTTCATGAACACTGAAGCTTTCTTT. Translated, it gives CASTPSGGGFMNTEAFF.

The rearrangement uses TRBV25-1 and TRBJ2-3; D is possibly TRBD2 (6 bases). The V end was cut by 8 bases, the J end by 3 bases, with 12 bases between. This CDR3 contains 13 residues. The germline V gene has CDR1 MGHDK and CDR2 SYGVNS. The CDR3 region has the DNA TGTGCCAGCGAGACGGGAGCTACAGATACGCAGTATTTT. It specifies CASETGATDTQYF.

The chain is built from TRBV6-5 and TRBJ1-2, with 9 nucleotides matching TRBD1. The trim removed 7 bases at V and 2 bases at J, leaving 5 bases unmatched. The length of the CDR3 is 14 residues. Looked up from germline, CDR1 is MNHEY and CDR2 is SVGAGI. DNA of the CDR3: TGTGCCAGCAATACAGGGGGCGCAAACTATGGCTACACCTTC. It yields the protein CASNTGGANYGYTF.

This chain joins TRBV5-1 and TRBJ2-3, with D perhaps matching TRBD1 (6 bases). The CDR3 totals 16 residues. Germline V gives CDR1 SGHRS, CDR2 YFSETQ. Trimming took off 4 bases at V and 1 base at J, with 16 bases between the two ends. The CDR3 DNA reads as TGCGCCAGCAGCCCGGGTTTACAGGGAGGCACAGATACGCAGTATTTT. This gives the protein CASSPGLQGGTDTQYF.